Presented here are 14 T cell receptor beta chains from one specimen sequenced in a study of blood T cell repertoires in COVID-19. Sequencing was performed with immunoSEQ multiplex PCR; in TCRdb, only in-frame clones are kept and a portion is missing. The sample contains roughly 350,000 clones, about 92% of which appear only once. The specimen sequenced was PBMCs or T cells enriched from blood (not recorded which). These receptors were obtained from a woman between 25 and 40 years old who had recovered from COVID-19.

The chain combines TRBV7-2 with TRBJ1-3, with unresolved D. The germline V and J ends were trimmed by 1 base and 0 bases, with 7 bases remaining between them. This CDR3 spans 15 amino acids. Germline loops: CDR1 SGHTA, CDR2 FQGNSA. CDR3 residues: CASSLVAGSGNTIYF. The CDR3 DNA reads TGTGCCAGCAGCTTAGTTGCAGGCTCTGGAAACACCATATATTTT.

The chain is built from TRBV4-1 and TRBJ1-1; 7 bases match TRBD1. In germline, CDR1 is MGHRA, CDR2 YSYEKL. The CDR3 length is 13 residues. The V and J ends lost 2 bases and 7 bases, in that order; junction bases with no gene match: 4. CDR3 residues: CASSQTGQVEAFF. The CDR3 DNA is TGCGCCAGCAGCCAAACCGGACAGGTTGAAGCTTTCTTT.

The rearrangement joins TRBV5-1 to TRBJ2-1; 11 bases map to TRBD2. The CDR3 totals 13 residues. CDR1 is SGHRS, CDR2 YFSETQ, per germline. The trim removed 2 bases at V and 9 bases at J, leaving 1 base unmatched. The CDR3, as DNA: TGCGCCAGCAGCTTCCTAGCGGGGGGTGAGCAGTTCTTC. This encodes CASSFLAGGEQFF.

The chain carries TRBV25-1 and TRBJ2-6; 9 nucleotides match TRBD2. CDR1 and CDR2 (germline): MGHDK, SYGVNS. The V segment lost 5 bases and the J segment 2 bases; nucleotides outside the gene matches: 1. This CDR3 comprises 15 residues. The chain's CDR3 is CASSPSGTGANVLTF. In nucleotides, the CDR3 is TGTGCCAGCAGTCCTAGCGGGACTGGGGCCAACGTCCTGACTTTC.

J is TRBJ1-2 and V is TRBV12-3 or TRBV12-4, with D tentatively TRBD1 (6 bases). V shed 3 bases and J shed 6 bases, with 8 bases lying between them. The CDR3 is 12 amino acids. CDR3 in amino acids: CASSFAGDGYTF. For the CDR3, the DNA is TGTGCCAGCAGTTTCGCAGGGGATGGCTACACCTTC.

The rearrangement links TRBV20-1 to TRBJ1-2, with a weak D call TRBD1 (5 bases). Germline CDR1 reads DFQATT; CDR2 reads SNEGSKA (reference sequence). Trimming removed 6 bases at V and 7 bases at J, with 12 bases between. This CDR3 comprises 11 residues. DNA for the CDR3: TGCAGTGCCCCGGGGGACGCTGGCTACACCTTC. Translating gives CSAPGDAGYTF.

Concerning this clone: The junction shows a germline mismatch at one end, possibly a read error. V and J are TRBV28 and TRBJ1-3; the D gene is possibly TRBD1 (5 bases). This CDR3 spans 14 amino acids. Germline values: CDR1 MDHEN, CDR2 SYDVKM. The CDR3: CASRQGFSENTIYF. DNA for the CDR3: TGTGCCAGCAGGCAGGGTTTCTCTGAAAACACCATATATTTT.

The table lists this clone with a few counts. The V gene is TRBV12-5, the J gene TRBJ2-1; 7 bases map to TRBD2. V trimming: 2 bases; J trimming: 6 bases; junction bases outside the gene matches: 7. Germline CDR1 and CDR2: LGHNT and FRNRAP. The CDR3 is 15 residues long. CDR3 protein: CASGLSGRASNEQFF. As DNA, the CDR3 is TGTGCTAGTGGTTTGAGTGGGAGGGCTAGCAATGAGCAGTTCTTC.

The V call is TRBV28, the J call TRBJ1-6; D is possibly TRBD1 (6 bases). V was shortened by 4 bases and J by 7 bases, with 11 bases between the two germline ends. This CDR3 has 14 amino acids. The germline CDR1 and CDR2 sequences are MDHEN and SYDVKM. CDR3 in DNA: TGTGCCAGCAGTTCCGGACAGAGAAATTCACCCCTCCACTTT. This gives the protein CASSSGQRNSPLHF.

J is TRBJ1-6 and V is TRBV28; 10 nucleotides match TRBD1. Per germline, CDR1 MDHEN and CDR2 SYDVKM. The CDR3 loop spans 15 amino acids. The trim removed 4 bases at V and 9 bases at J, leaving 6 bases unmatched. As DNA, the CDR3 is TGTGCCAGCAGTTCCCGGACAGGGGGACGTTCACCCCTCCACTTT. Its protein product is CASSSRTGGRSPLHF.

CDR3 sequence: CASSRQGGSNQPQHF. The DNA for the CDR3 is TGTGCCAGCAGCCGACAGGGGGGTAGCAATCAGCCCCAGCATTTT. The gene calls are TRBV28 and TRBJ1-5; 9 bases line up with TRBD1. With 6 bases clipped from V and 0 bases from J, the junction kept 3 bases outside the gene matches. The CDR3 contains 15 residues. Germline V gene data show CDR1 as MDHEN and CDR2 as SYDVKM.

The chain recombines TRBV6-5 with TRBJ1-4; no definite D call. Germline lookup yields CDR1 MNHEY and CDR2 SVGAGI. The germline V and J ends were trimmed by 6 bases and 8 bases, with 16 bases remaining between them. CDR3 length: 14 residues. The CDR3 is CASRGRGAEEKLFF. The CDR3 bases are TGTGCCAGCAGAGGGCGTGGAGCGGAAGAAAAACTGTTTTTT.

V and J are TRBV4-3 and TRBJ2-7; TRBD1 matches 8 bases. CDR3 length: 14 amino acids. Germline values: CDR1 LGHNA, CDR2 YSLEER. V shed 4 bases, J shed 3 bases, and the junction held 5 bases outside the gene matches. The CDR3 reads CASSLGQGRYEQYF. Written as DNA, the CDR3 is TGCGCCAGCAGCCTAGGACAGGGTCGCTACGAGCAGTACTTC.

This rearrangement joins TRBV4-3 to TRBJ2-3; 10 positions agree with TRBD2. CDR1 is LGHNA and CDR2 is YSLEER in the germline V gene. V was clipped by 1 base and J by 2 bases; unmatched bases: 6. The CDR3 extends over 17 amino acids. For the CDR3, the DNA is TGCGCCAGCAGCCAAGGTGTGCTAGCGGGGGTCACAGATACGCAGTATTTT. This encodes CASSQGVLAGVTDTQYF.